This passage covers 28 T cell receptor beta chains from one sample sequenced in a study of CD8 T cells in Susac syndrome. Random hexamers were used to reverse transcribe an amount of about 0.45 to 1 ug RNA. TCRdb called the immunoSEQ multiplex PCR reads again in MiXCR, with one record for every CDR3 protein. The table includes under 200,000 distinct CDR3 sequences, roughly 96% detected once. The sequencing sample was made of CD8+ T cells from PBMCs. The source is a human donor with multiple sclerosis.

This rearrangement joins TRBV7-8 to TRBJ2-6, with D maybe TRBD2 (6 bases). This CDR3 is 17 amino acids long. The germline CDR1 and CDR2 sequences are SGHVS and FQNEAQ. Trimming shortened V by 6 bases and J by 0 bases, and 15 bases separated the two germline ends. The CDR3 bases are TGTGCCAGCAGTATTTCCGGGGGTGCCTCTGGGGCCAACGTCCTGACTTTC. Encoded protein: CASSISGGASGANVLTF.

This sequence joins TRBV28 and TRBJ2-7; tentative D call: TRBD2 (6 bases). Germline CDR1 is MDHEN and CDR2 is SYDVKM. CDR3 length equals 15 residues. Trimming cost V 6 bases and J 0 bases, with 15 bases left between them. CDR3 amino acids: CASRGGASVSYEQYF. DNA for the CDR3: TGTGCCAGCAGGGGTGGGGCTAGCGTCTCCTACGAGCAGTACTTC.

V and J are TRBV6-5 and TRBJ2-1; tentative D call: TRBD1 (6 bases). CDR3 size: 11 residues. In germline, CDR1 is MNHEY, CDR2 SVGAGI. V lost 8 bases and J lost 9, with 11 bases in between. CDR3 sequence: CASQGYREQFF. The CDR3 nucleotides are TGTGCCAGCCAGGGGTACCGTGAGCAGTTCTTC.

The V call is TRBV29-1, the J call TRBJ2-7, with 7 bases lining up with TRBD2. The CDR3 runs 14 residues. Germline loops: CDR1 SQVTM, CDR2 ANQGSEA. The V segment lost 4 bases and the J segment 1 base; nucleotides outside the gene matches: 7. This chain's CDR3 is CSVGFQGGSYEQYF. DNA of the CDR3: TGCAGCGTTGGTTTTCAGGGAGGGTCCTACGAGCAGTACTTC.

This chain connects TRBV19 to TRBJ2-3; 10 bases align to TRBD1. The CDR3 has 13 residues. Trimming at V came to 9 bases and at J to 4 bases, leaving 4 bases not matched to a gene. Per the germline V gene, CDR1 is LNHDA and CDR2 is SQIVND (reference sequence). The CDR3 protein is CASRDRGPDTQYF. As DNA, the CDR3 is TGTGCCAGCCGCGACAGGGGGCCAGATACGCAGTATTTT.

J is TRBJ2-5 and V is TRBV5-1; TRBD1 matches at 8 bases. This CDR3 has 15 amino acids. V was clipped by 1 base and J by 2 bases; unmatched bases: 4. Per germline, CDR1 SGHRS and CDR2 YFSETQ. The DNA for the CDR3 is TGCGCCAGCAGCTTGTCTGGACAGGGACAAGAGACCCAGTACTTC. This translates into CASSLSGQGQETQYF. The full variable domain, completed using reference TRBV5-1 and TRBJ2-5, is KAGVTQTPRYLIKTRGQQVTLSCSPISGHRSVSWYQQTPGQGLQFLFEYFSETQRNKGNFPGRFSGRQFSNSRSEMNVSTLELGDSALYLCASSLSGQGQETQYFGPGTRLLVL.

V is TRBV11-2 and J is TRBJ2-7; D may be TRBD1 (6 bases). Germline assignment: CDR1 SGHAT and CDR2 FQNNGV. The CDR3 consists of 13 residues. V was trimmed by 1 base and J by 6 bases, leaving 10 bases between them. Here the CDR3 reads CASSLGGPTEQYF. The CDR3 DNA sequence: TGTGCCAGCAGCTTAGGGGGGCCAACCGAGCAGTACTTC.

J is TRBJ1-1 and V is TRBV20-1; D is undetermined. CDR1 is DFQATT, CDR2 SNEGSKA, per germline (reference sequence). The V end was cut by 0 bases, the J end by 3 bases, with 17 bases between. The CDR3 length is 16 residues. DNA of the CDR3: TGCAGTGCTAGAGATTGGGAGACCGCCGGGGACACTGAAGCTTTCTTT. This sequence encodes CSARDWETAGDTEAFF.

The chain recombines TRBV27 with TRBJ1-1, with TRBD1 matching 7 bases. The V segment lost 6 bases and the J segment 1 base; nucleotides outside the gene matches: 8. The CDR3 is 15 residues long. Germline V gives CDR1 MNHEY, CDR2 SMNVEV (reference sequence). The CDR3 DNA follows: TGTGCCAGCAGCCGAGTGGGACAGAAGAACACTGAAGCTTTCTTT. It yields the protein CASSRVGQKNTEAFF.

The chain employs TRBV19 and TRBJ1-2; no definite D call. Trimming stripped 3 bases from V and 2 bases from J, with 7 bases between. CDR1 and CDR2 from the germline V gene are LNHDA and SQIVND (reference sequence). The CDR3 length is 13 residues. CDR3 nucleotides: TGTGCCAGTAGTATTATGATGAACTATGGCTACACCTTC. It specifies CASSIMMNYGYTF.

V usage is TRBV15 and J usage is TRBJ2-5, with 12 bases identical to TRBD1. V dropped 0 bases and J dropped 5; count of bases not matched to a gene: 10. Germline V CDR1 and CDR2: LNHNV, YYDKDF (reference sequence). CDR3 length: 18 residues. The CDR3 sequence is CATSRDLFGTGGVETQYF. DNA for the CDR3: TGTGCCACCAGCAGAGATCTGTTCGGGACAGGGGGCGTCGAGACCCAGTACTTC. The full variable domain, in which reference TRBV15 and TRBJ2-5 provide the parts outside the CDR3, is DAMVIQNPRYQVTQFGKPVTLSCSQTLNHNVMYWYQQKSSQAPKLLFHYYDKDFNNEADTPDNFQSRRPNTSFCFLDIRSPGLGDTAMYLCATSRDLFGTGGVETQYFGPGTRLLVL.

This chain uses TRBV10-2 with TRBJ2-7; TRBD1 agrees at 9 bases. The CDR3 spans 14 residues. Looked up from germline, CDR1 is WSHSY and CDR2 is SAAADI. The V segment lost 9 bases and the J segment 4 bases; nucleotides outside the gene matches: 10. The CDR3 reads CASAPGQGAYEQYF. CDR3 in DNA: TGCGCCAGTGCACCGGGACAGGGTGCGTACGAGCAGTACTTC.

This clonotype was seen once. The chain employs TRBV28 and TRBJ1-1, with 7 positions matching TRBD1. Per the germline V gene, CDR1 is MDHEN and CDR2 is SYDVKM. V lost 3 bases to trimming and J lost 4 bases; unmatched junction nucleotides: 5. The CDR3 consists of 14 residues. The CDR3 protein is CASSLWTGFTEAFF. The CDR3 DNA is TGTGCCAGCAGTTTGTGGACAGGATTCACTGAAGCTTTCTTT.

This sequence joins TRBV20-1 and TRBJ2-3; tentative D call: TRBD1 (6 bases). This CDR3 is 15 amino acids long. Germline assignment: CDR1 DFQATT and CDR2 SNEGSKA (reference sequence). Trimming took off 0 bases at V and 2 bases at J, with 12 bases between the two ends. The CDR3: CSARDSWGLTDTQYF. In DNA, the CDR3 is TGCAGTGCTAGAGATTCCTGGGGGCTCACAGATACGCAGTATTTT.

The rearrangement joins TRBV27 to TRBJ2-5; TRBD1 is a possible D gene (5 bases). The CDR3 covers 15 residues. V shed 3 bases and J shed 5 bases, with 16 bases lying between them. The germline gives CDR1 MNHEY, CDR2 SMNVEV (reference sequence). In DNA form, the CDR3 reads TGTGCCAGCAGTTTCCCCGGACAAGCTAGGGAGACCCAGTACTTC. Its protein product is CASSFPGQARETQYF.

This rearrangement joins TRBV30 to TRBJ2-3, with 11 bases that match TRBD2. Germline CDR1 GTSNPN, CDR2 SVGIG (reference sequence). V was clipped by 0 bases and J by 0 bases; unmatched bases: 2. The CDR3 is made up of 16 amino acids. CDR3 in DNA: TGTGCCTGGAGTGTAATAGCGGGAGGGAGCACAGATACGCAGTATTTT. It codes for CAWSVIAGGSTDTQYF.

This chain uses TRBV7-9 with TRBJ2-3, with TRBD1 matching 8 bases. Germline-derived CDR1 and CDR2 are SEHNR and FQNEAQ (reference sequence). The CDR3 has 15 amino acids. V lost 6 bases to trimming and J lost 0 bases; unmatched junction nucleotides: 5. CDR3 DNA sequence: TGTGCCAGCAGGGAGGACAGGGCTAGCACAGATACGCAGTATTTT. Translated, it gives CASREDRASTDTQYF.

The rearrangement links TRBV27 to TRBJ2-6; the D is unclear. CDR1 and CDR2 (germline): MNHEY, SMNVEV (reference sequence). Trimming shortened V by 8 bases and J by 2 bases, and 4 bases separated the two germline ends. This CDR3 comprises 12 residues. For the CDR3, the DNA is TGTGCCAGCGGCCCTGGGGCCAACGTCCTGACTTTC. This gives the protein CASGPGANVLTF.

The chain carries TRBV27 and TRBJ2-2, with a weak D call TRBD2 (5 bases). In germline, CDR1 is MNHEY, CDR2 SMNVEV (reference sequence). The CDR3 has 18 amino acids. V gave up 5 bases and J gave up 3 bases, with 22 bases separating them. In nucleotides, the CDR3 is TGTGCCAGCAGTCGAACCTCCGGGATCCCCCGCCACACCGGGGAGCTGTTTTTT. The encoded protein is CASSRTSGIPRHTGELFF.

A single count supports this clonotype. The gene calls are TRBV6-5 and TRBJ2-7; D perhaps matches TRBD1 (6 bases). CDR1 is MNHEY and CDR2 is SVGAGI in the germline V gene. V gave up 2 bases and J gave up 3 bases, with 8 bases separating them. This CDR3 spans 13 amino acids. CDR3 in amino acids: CASSYRDNYEQYF. The CDR3, as DNA: TGTGCCAGCAGTTACCGGGACAACTACGAGCAGTACTTC.

This sequence joins TRBV3-1 and TRBJ2-7; no reliable D call. The CDR3 runs 13 residues. The V gene's germline CDR1 is LGHDT and CDR2 YNNKEL (reference sequence). V lost 0 bases to trimming and J lost 7 bases, with 10 bases between them. CDR3 bases: TGTGCCAGCAGCCAAGATATGGGGTTTGAGCAGTACTTC. Translated: CASSQDMGFEQYF.

This chain uses TRBV5-6 with TRBJ1-1; no clear D. The length of the CDR3 is 13 residues. Trimming cost V 2 bases and J 5 bases, with 10 bases left between them. The V gene's germline CDR1 is SGHDT and CDR2 YYEEEE. The CDR3 DNA follows: TGTGCCAGCAGCTTCGGGAGCGGAACTGAAGCTTTCTTT. Amino acids: CASSFGSGTEAFF. Supplemented by reference TRBV5-6 and TRBJ1-1, the full variable domain reads DAGVTQSPTHLIKTRGQQVTLRCSPKSGHDTVSWYQQALGQGPQFIFQYYEEEERQRGNFPDRFSGHQFPNYSSELNVNALLLGDSALYLCASSFGSGTEAFFGQGTRLTVV.

J is TRBJ2-7 and V is TRBV10-3; tentative D call: TRBD1 (6 bases). The CDR3 spans 13 residues. Trimming stripped 4 bases from V and 4 bases from J, with 11 bases between. CDR1 and CDR2 from the germline V gene are ENHRY and SYGVKD. The CDR3 nucleotides are TGTGCCATCAGTGCTTCGGGACAATACGAGCAGTACTTC. This translates into CAISASGQYEQYF.

V gene TRBV27 combines with J gene TRBJ2-5; D uncertain. V lost 4 bases and J lost 5, with 8 bases in between. The CDR3 sequence is 12 residues long. Germline CDR1 reads MNHEY; CDR2 reads SMNVEV (reference sequence). The CDR3: CASSSVRETQYF. For the CDR3, the DNA is TGTGCCAGCAGTTCCGTGAGGGAGACCCAGTACTTC.

The chain uses TRBV9 and TRBJ1-1, with D perhaps TRBD1 (6 bases). Trimming stripped 3 bases from V and 3 bases from J, with 12 bases between. CDR3 length equals 14 residues. Germline CDR1 reads SGDLS; CDR2 reads YYNGEE. The CDR3 loop is CASSAGGADTEAFF. Here the CDR3 DNA reads TGTGCCAGCAGCGCCGGGGGCGCGGACACTGAAGCTTTCTTT.

The V call is TRBV6-5, the J call TRBJ1-1; TRBD1 matches at 7 bases. Germline CDR1 is MNHEY and CDR2 is SVGAGI. The CDR3 covers 15 residues. V dropped 2 bases and J dropped 7; count of bases not matched to a gene: 10. CDR3 residues: CASSYHRTGSSEAFF. CDR3 nucleotides: TGTGCCAGCAGTTACCATAGGACAGGCTCAAGTGAAGCTTTCTTT.

The chain links TRBV20-1 to TRBJ1-5; TRBD1 is a possible D gene (6 bases). Trimming stripped 0 bases from V and 1 base from J, with 10 bases between. The CDR3 has 15 amino acids. Per germline, CDR1 DFQATT and CDR2 SNEGSKA (reference sequence). CDR3 amino acids: CSAREGAWSNQPQHF. The CDR3 nucleotides read TGCAGTGCTAGAGAGGGGGCGTGGAGCAATCAGCCCCAGCATTTT.

CDR3 amino acids: CASSSRRDTQYF. CDR3 DNA sequence: TGTGCCAGCAGTTCCCGCCGGGATACGCAGTATTTT. The chain links TRBV27 to TRBJ2-3; no clear D. The CDR3 loop spans 12 amino acids. Looked up from germline, CDR1 is MNHEY and CDR2 is SMNVEV (reference sequence). V was shortened by 4 bases and J by 6 bases, with 8 bases between the two germline ends.